These T cell receptor beta chains were read from a single sample in a study of cytomegalovirus exposure and HLA in healthy donors. The data were produced by immunoSEQ multiplex PCR, yet TCRdb's version contains in-frame clones alone and is incomplete. Of approximately 150,000 clones listed, approximately 80% are singletons. Input material: PBMCs. These receptor sequences come from a woman aged 40 to 50 in good health and CMV-seropositive. Both conserved end residues are part of each CDR3. The order of the fields is clone size, J gene, D gene, V gene, CDR3 protein, CDR3 DNA. A D gene is named only where the DNA matches it firmly. Rows give clone size only sometimes, using once, few, many, or a class for an expanded clone.

clone size: few; J gene: TRBJ2-2; D gene: TRBD2; V gene: TRBV7-8; CDR3 protein: CASSMTSGAELFF; CDR3 DNA: TGTGCCAGCAGTATGACTAGCGGGGCTGAGCTGTTTTTT
clone size: NA; J gene: TRBJ1-1; D gene: NA; V gene: TRBV5-1; CDR3 protein: CASCRGLGTEAFF; CDR3 DNA: TGCGCCAGCTGCCGGGGGTTGGGCACTGAAGCTTTCTTT
clone size: NA; J gene: TRBJ2-2; D gene: NA; V gene: TRBV28; CDR3 protein: CASSSSFGVNTGELFF; CDR3 DNA: TGTGCCAGCAGTTCCTCATTCGGGGTTAACACCGGGGAGCTGTTTTTT
clone size: NA; J gene: TRBJ1-1; D gene: NA; V gene: TRBV7-2; CDR3 protein: CASSLAPGIMNTEAFF; CDR3 DNA: TGTGCCAGCAGCTTAGCACCGGGTATCATGAACACTGAAGCTTTCTTT
clone size: few; J gene: TRBJ1-5; D gene: NA; V gene: TRBV29-1; CDR3 protein: CSVATGYSNQPQHF; CDR3 DNA: TGCAGCGTCGCTACAGGGTACAGCAATCAGCCCCAGCATTTT
clone size: NA; J gene: TRBJ2-3; D gene: TRBD1; V gene: TRBV29-1; CDR3 protein: CSVRDRTSTDTQYF; CDR3 DNA: TGCAGCGTCCGGGACAGGACTAGCACAGATACGCAGTATTTT
clone size: NA; J gene: TRBJ2-1; D gene: NA; V gene: TRBV7-2; CDR3 protein: CASRIQGQTYNEQFF; CDR3 DNA: TGTGCCAGCAGAATACAAGGACAAACCTACAATGAGCAGTTCTTC
clone size: once; J gene: TRBJ2-1; D gene: NA; V gene: TRBV7-2; CDR3 protein: CASSIPGVYNEQFF; CDR3 DNA: TGTGCCAGCAGCATACCGGGGGTTTACAATGAGCAGTTCTTC
clone size: NA; J gene: TRBJ2-7; D gene: NA; V gene: TRBV4-1; CDR3 protein: CASSQEDKAYEQYF; CDR3 DNA: TGCGCCAGCAGCCAAGAAGACAAGGCCTACGAGCAGTACTTC
clone size: once; J gene: TRBJ1-6; D gene: TRBD1; V gene: TRBV2; CDR3 protein: CASGGTGRSPLHF; CDR3 DNA: TGTGCCAGCGGGGGGACAGGGAGGTCACCCCTCCACTTT
clone size: NA; J gene: TRBJ1-2; D gene: NA; V gene: TRBV28; CDR3 protein: CASSTSRGLIYRYTF; CDR3 DNA: TGTGCCAGCAGTACCTCCAGGGGCTTGATCTATCGCTACACCTTC
clone size: NA; J gene: TRBJ1-1; D gene: NA; V gene: TRBV7-9; CDR3 protein: CASSSLGAVNTEAFF; CDR3 DNA: TGTGCCAGCAGCTCTTTGGGGGCCGTCAACACTGAAGCTTTCTTT
clone size: NA; J gene: TRBJ2-7; D gene: NA; V gene: TRBV19; CDR3 protein: CASSGAAAYEQYF; CDR3 DNA: TGTGCCAGTAGCGGAGCGGCTGCCTACGAGCAGTACTTC
clone size: few; J gene: TRBJ2-3; D gene: TRBD1; V gene: TRBV10-3; CDR3 protein: CAISESYGQGRSTDTQYF; CDR3 DNA: TGTGCCATCAGTGAGTCGTACGGACAGGGAAGGAGCACAGATACGCAGTATTTT
clone size: NA; J gene: TRBJ1-2; D gene: TRBD1; V gene: TRBV5-6; CDR3 protein: CASSLTGESYGYTF; CDR3 DNA: TGTGCCAGCAGCCTGACAGGGGAAAGCTATGGCTACACCTTC
clone size: few; J gene: TRBJ2-5; D gene: NA; V gene: TRBV5-1; CDR3 protein: CASSQFQETQYF; CDR3 DNA: TGCGCCAGCAGCCAGTTCCAAGAGACCCAGTACTTC
clone size: NA; J gene: TRBJ1-1; D gene: TRBD1; V gene: TRBV6-5; CDR3 protein: CASRSEQGLNTEAFF; CDR3 DNA: TGTGCCAGCAGGTCCGAACAGGGGTTGAACACTGAAGCTTTCTTT
clone size: NA; J gene: TRBJ2-7; D gene: NA; V gene: TRBV28; CDR3 protein: CASTGSSSYEQYF; CDR3 DNA: TGTGCCAGCACGGGGTCCTCCTCCTACGAGCAGTACTTC
clone size: NA; J gene: TRBJ2-7; D gene: TRBD2; V gene: TRBV12-5; CDR3 protein: CASGPDGTGTSHEQYF; CDR3 DNA: TGTGCTAGTGGTCCCGACGGGACCGGGACTAGCCACGAGCAGTACTTC
clone size: NA; J gene: TRBJ2-1; D gene: TRBD1; V gene: TRBV27; CDR3 protein: CASSPGTANEQFF; CDR3 DNA: TGTGCCAGCAGCCCGGGGACAGCAAATGAGCAGTTCTTC
clone size: NA; J gene: TRBJ1-3; D gene: NA; V gene: TRBV7-9; CDR3 protein: CASSFGSSGNTIYF; CDR3 DNA: TGTGCCAGCAGCTTTGGGAGCTCTGGAAACACCATATATTTT
clone size: NA; J gene: TRBJ2-1; D gene: TRBD2; V gene: TRBV9; CDR3 protein: CASSVGAGVFYNEQFF; CDR3 DNA: TGTGCCAGCAGCGTAGGAGCGGGAGTGTTCTACAATGAGCAGTTCTTC
clone size: NA; J gene: TRBJ2-7; D gene: TRBD1; V gene: TRBV18; CDR3 protein: CASSLTRRTGGAYEQYF; CDR3 DNA: TGTGCCAGCTCACTCACGCGGAGGACAGGGGGAGCCTACGAGCAGTACTTC
clone size: NA; J gene: TRBJ2-7; D gene: TRBD1; V gene: TRBV30; CDR3 protein: CAWSTGTGFHEQYF; CDR3 DNA: TGTGCCTGGAGTACCGGGACAGGGTTTCACGAGCAGTACTTC
clone size: NA; J gene: TRBJ1-6; D gene: TRBD1; V gene: TRBV28; CDR3 protein: CASRSSGTENSPLHF; CDR3 DNA: TGTGCCAGCAGATCATCCGGGACAGAAAATTCACCCCTCCACTTT
clone size: few; J gene: TRBJ2-7; D gene: NA; V gene: TRBV19; CDR3 protein: CASSFGTDTYEQYF; CDR3 DNA: TGTGCCAGTAGTTTTGGGACTGATACCTACGAGCAGTACTTC
clone size: NA; J gene: TRBJ2-7; D gene: NA; V gene: TRBV2; CDR3 protein: CASSDWGLEQYF; CDR3 DNA: TGTGCCAGCAGTGACTGGGGGCTCGAGCAGTACTTC